These T cell receptor beta chains were read from a single sample in a study of preoperative IRX-2 immunotherapy in early breast cancer. Data came from immunoSEQ multiplex PCR; TCRdb stores just in-frame clones and leaves some out. The table has around 60,000 clones, approximately 94% seen once; the top ten hold 1.5% to 2%. This sample was gathered from a patient treated with IRX-2 immunotherapy. All receptors come from a human donor with breast cancer. The CDR3 runs from the conserved cysteine through the conserved F or W. The D gene is left open where the match is weak. Not every row has a clone size; where given, it reads once, few, many or a size class.

j_call d_call clone_size v_call cdr3_nt cdr3_aa
TRBJ2-7 TRBD2 - TRBV4-1 TGCGCCAGCAGCCGAGGGGGTTGGGTAAGCGGGGGAACCTACGAGCAGTACTTC CASSRGGWVSGGTYEQYF
TRBJ1-6 - once TRBV5-5 TGTGCCAGCAGCCCGAAGACGGGGAGATATAATTCACCCCTCCACTTT CASSPKTGRYNSPLHF
TRBJ1-3 TRBD1 once TRBV6-5 TGTGCCAGCAGTTACTCCCCAGGGGGGAACACCATATATTTT CASSYSPGGNTIYF
TRBJ1-5 - - TRBV7-8 TGTGCCAGCAGCTTAGCTCCGGAGAGCAATCAGCCCCAGCATTTT CASSLAPESNQPQHF
TRBJ2-1 - - TRBV6-6 TGTGCCACCAGTTTGGCGGCGTTGGCCTACAATGAGCAGTTCTTC CATSLAALAYNEQFF
TRBJ2-1 - - TRBV7-2 TGTGCCAGCAGCTTATGGGGAGTAGAAGAGCAGTTCTTC CASSLWGVEEQFF
TRBJ1-2 TRBD1 - TRBV5-4 TGTGCCAGCAGCTTGGTTGGCCTAGGGGGCGCAGATGGCTACACCTTC CASSLVGLGGADGYTF
TRBJ2-7 - - TRBV6-6 TGTGCCAGCAGTTACCCCCCGCCGGGCGGGGCCTACGAGCAGTACTTC CASSYPPPGGAYEQYF
TRBJ1-2 - - TRBV7-6 TGTGCCAGCAGCTCCCTTGAGGGACACCTTGTTGGCTACACCTTC CASSSLEGHLVGYTF
TRBJ1-2 TRBD1 - TRBV9 TGTGCCAGGTGGACAGGCTGTGGCTATGGCTACACCTTC CARWTGCGYGYTF
TRBJ2-3 - - TRBV5-1 TGCGCCAGCCTTGAAGGGCAGGGCACAGATACGCAGTATTTT CASLEGQGTDTQYF
TRBJ1-5 TRBD1 - TRBV28 TGTGCCAGCAGTGACTACGGGACAGGGGGCATTCAGCCCCAGCATTTT CASSDYGTGGIQPQHF
TRBJ1-5 - once TRBV6-5 TGTGCCAGCAGTTACTCTCAGTATAGCAATCAGCCCCAGCATTTT CASSYSQYSNQPQHF
TRBJ1-1 - few TRBV5-1 TGCGCCAGCAGGGACCCGGGAACTGAAGCTTTCTTT CASRDPGTEAFF
TRBJ1-6 - - TRBV6-1 TGTGCCAGCAGTGAAATAGCTAATTCACCCCTCCACTTT CASSEIANSPLHF
TRBJ2-1 TRBD2 - TRBV18 TGTGCCAGCTCACCAAGGGGACTATACAATGAGCAGTTCTTC CASSPRGLYNEQFF
TRBJ2-5 TRBD2 - TRBV7-7 TGTGCCAGCAGCTTAGACGGGGGGGCCCAGTACTTC CASSLDGGAQYF
TRBJ1-4 - - TRBV5-6 TGTGCCAGCAGCCATCGCCTGGGAACAATAGGTGAAAAACTGTTTTTT CASSHRLGTIGEKLFF
TRBJ2-1 TRBD2 - TRBV13 TGTGCCAGCAGCCCCCCAGCGGGAGTAGGACGAGAGCAGTTCTTC CASSPPAGVGREQFF
TRBJ2-7 - - TRBV5-6 TGTGCCAGCAGCTTTTGGGGGAAGGCCTACGAGCAGTACTTC CASSFWGKAYEQYF
TRBJ2-7 - - TRBV19 TGTGCCAGTAGTGTCACAGGGACCTACGAGCAGTACTTC CASSVTGTYEQYF
TRBJ2-7 TRBD2 - TRBV7-2 TGTGCCAGCAGCTTAGGGGAGGGAATCTTTGTGCAGTACTTC CASSLGEGIFVQYF
TRBJ1-2 - - TRBV28 TGTGCCAGCGGCTCAGAGGGCAGAAATGGCTACACCTTC CASGSEGRNGYTF
TRBJ2-1 - - TRBV18 TGTGCCAGCTCACCCGAGCTAGCGCTAGAGCAGTTCTTC CASSPELALEQFF
TRBJ2-2 - - TRBV29-1 TGCAGCGGACGAAGGGGGGGAGAGCTGTTTTTT CSGRRGGELFF
TRBJ1-1 - - TRBV2 TGTGCCAGCAGTGGGGCTTTCCCTGAAGCTTTCTTT CASSGAFPEAFF
TRBJ2-6 - - TRBV29-1 TGCAGCGTTAAGGACAGTACCAACTCTGGGGCCAACGTCCTGACTTTC CSVKDSTNSGANVLTF
TRBJ2-7 TRBD1 - TRBV9 TGTGCCAGCAGCCCCGCAGGGGGCTACGAGCAGTACTTC CASSPAGGYEQYF
TRBJ2-1 TRBD1 - TRBV7-3 TGTGCCAGCAGCTCTACAGGGGTTGAGCAGTTCTTC CASSSTGVEQFF
TRBJ2-5 - - TRBV4-1 TGCGCCAGCACCCCAGGGGGGGGAGCGAATCGAGAGACCCAGTACTTC CASTPGGGANRETQYF
TRBJ2-2 - - TRBV2 TGTGCCAGCAGGTACGTGGGGACCGGGGAGCTGTTTTTT CASRYVGTGELFF
TRBJ2-7 - - TRBV2 TGTGCCAGCAGTAGCAGCGAAATCGAGCAGTACTTC CASSSSEIEQYF
TRBJ2-7 - - TRBV19 TGTGCCAGTAGTCCGGGACTGAGCTACGAGCAGTACTTC CASSPGLSYEQYF
TRBJ1-3 - - TRBV30 TGTGCCTGGAGTTCGGGGGCGGGGAGGCGGCGAAACACCATATATTTT CAWSSGAGRRRNTIYF
TRBJ1-2 TRBD1 - TRBV11-2 TGTGCCAGCAGCCCGGACAGGGGGACTAACTATGGCTACACCTTC CASSPDRGTNYGYTF
TRBJ2-3 - - TRBV19 TGTGCCAGTAAGGGGGGGAGTCATCAAAGCACAGATACGCAGTATTTT CASKGGSHQSTDTQYF
TRBJ2-5 - - TRBV7-9 TGTGCCAGCAGCTTAGAACAGGGGGGGGCCCAGTACTTC CASSLEQGGAQYF
TRBJ1-3 TRBD1 - TRBV10-1 TGCGCCATCTGGAACCTTAAGGGGGCGGGTGGAAACACCATATATTTT CAIWNLKGAGGNTIYF
TRBJ2-5 - - TRBV29-1 TGCAGCGTAGACAGGGTCGGGGGAGAGACCCAGTACTTC CSVDRVGGETQYF
TRBJ1-2 TRBD1 - TRBV4-1 TGCGCCAGCAGCCAAGCACCGGGACAGGGAGTGAATGGCTACACCTTC CASSQAPGQGVNGYTF
TRBJ1-6 - - TRBV5-5 TGTGCCAGCAGCTCGATTAGGCCTCCGGGATCACCCCTCCACTTT CASSSIRPPGSPLHF
TRBJ2-2 TRBD2 - TRBV9 TGTGCCAGCAGCGTAGATTCGGGGGGTTACACCGGGGAGCTGTTTTTT CASSVDSGGYTGELFF
TRBJ2-1 TRBD2 - TRBV5-1 TGCGCCAGCAGCCCGCGGACTAGCGGGGGGCTCTACAATGAGCAGTTCTTC CASSPRTSGGLYNEQFF
TRBJ2-5 - - TRBV28 TGTGCCAGCAGTTTAGTTGCGGAGACCCAGTACTTC CASSLVAETQYF
TRBJ2-7 - - TRBV28 TGTGCCAGCAGTTGGGATGGGGGGACGAGCTCCTACGAGCAGTACTTC CASSWDGGTSSYEQYF
TRBJ1-4 - - TRBV7-2 TGTGCCAGCAGCTCCCTGCCGGGCCCCTCAGATGAAAAACTGTTTTTT CASSSLPGPSDEKLFF
TRBJ2-5 - - TRBV18 TGTGCCAGCTCCCCGCTCCAAGAGACCCAGTACTTC CASSPLQETQYF
TRBJ1-5 - - TRBV6-1 TGTGCCAGCACTGAAATCTGGTTAGGGGGTCAGCCCCAGCATTTT CASTEIWLGGQPQHF
TRBJ1-1 - few TRBV29-1 TGCAGCGTGGGGTTAACAGCGAACACTGAAGCTTTCTTT CSVGLTANTEAFF
TRBJ2-4 - once TRBV30 TGTGCCTGGGGGCAGGGTTTTGCCAAAAACATTCAGTACTTC CAWGQGFAKNIQYF